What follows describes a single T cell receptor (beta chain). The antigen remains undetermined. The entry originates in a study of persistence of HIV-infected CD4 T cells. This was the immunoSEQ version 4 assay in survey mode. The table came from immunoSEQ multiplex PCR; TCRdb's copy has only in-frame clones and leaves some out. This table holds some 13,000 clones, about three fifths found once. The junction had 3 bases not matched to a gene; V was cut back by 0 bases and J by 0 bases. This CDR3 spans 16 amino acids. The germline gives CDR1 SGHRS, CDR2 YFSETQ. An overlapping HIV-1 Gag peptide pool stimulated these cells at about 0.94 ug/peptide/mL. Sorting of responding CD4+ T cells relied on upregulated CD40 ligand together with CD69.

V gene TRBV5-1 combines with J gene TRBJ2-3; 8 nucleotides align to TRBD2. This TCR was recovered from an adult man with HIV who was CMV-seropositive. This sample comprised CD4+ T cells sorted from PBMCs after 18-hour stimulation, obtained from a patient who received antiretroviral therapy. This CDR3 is CASSLALAGSTDTQYF. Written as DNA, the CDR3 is TGCGCCAGCAGCTTGGCCTTAGCGGGGAGCACAGATACGCAGTATTTT. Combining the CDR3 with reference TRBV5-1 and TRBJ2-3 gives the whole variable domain KAGVTQTPRYLIKTRGQQVTLSCSPISGHRSVSWYQQTPGQGLQFLFEYFSETQRNKGNFPGRFSGRQFSNSRSEMNVSTLELGDSALYLCASSLALAGSTDTQYFGPGTRLTVL.